The 23 T cell receptor beta chains presented below share a single source sample, sequenced in a study of T cells in Graves' hyperthyroidism and ophthalmopathy (dated 2019 in TCRdb). Receptors were amplified or captured by multiplex PCR. For sequencing, an Illumina HiSeq 2000 was employed. Amplification of TCR beta CDR3 regions was carried out from RNA transcripts. A first-round RT-PCR of the TCR CDR3 used the HTBI primer set with the Qiagen OneStep RT-PCR kit. In TCRdb, the public reads were trimmed at Q25 with fastp and aligned with MiXCR, with productive beta chains retained. Under each unique CDR3 protein, matching rows form one entry showing the most common genes and DNA. The sample table contains under 350,000 distinct CDR3 sequences; only one count was recorded for around 23% of them. Around 48% of the sample lies in the top ten. Sequencing was performed on blood. These receptors originate from a woman between 45 and 65 years old with Graves' hyperthyroidism.

This clonotype was observed a handful of times. The genes are TRBV29-1 and TRBJ2-3; D uncertain. This CDR3 is built from 16 residues. Trimming cost V 0 bases and J 3 bases, with 16 bases left between them. The V gene's germline CDR1 is SQVTM and CDR2 ANQGSEA. CDR3 residues: CSVEDRRATMTDTQYF. CDR3 nucleotides: TGCAGCGTTGAAGATCGAAGGGCCACAATGACAGATACGCAGTATTTT.

Many counts were recorded for this clonotype. This chain links TRBV12-3 or TRBV12-4 with TRBJ2-7, with 11 bases aligning to TRBD2. The CDR3 runs to 14 residues. Trimming took 6 bases from V and 4 from J; bases not matched to a gene: 5. The CDR3 protein is CASSKLAGVYEQYF. In nucleotides, the CDR3 is TGTGCCAGCAGCAAACTAGCGGGAGTTTACGAGCAGTACTTC.

This clonotype has at least ten counts. J is TRBJ1-4 and V is TRBV5-8; D is uncertain. CDR1 and CDR2 from the germline V gene are SGHTS and YDEGEE. The CDR3 has 14 residues. V lost 2 bases and J lost 1, with 6 bases in between. The CDR3 DNA reads TGTGCCAGCAGCTTCGGGAAAACTAATGAAAAACTGTTTTTT. Translated: CASSFGKTNEKLFF.

This clonotype was counted many times. The V gene is TRBV3-1, the J gene TRBJ1-1, with D uncertain. V shed 4 bases and J shed 5 bases, with 8 bases lying between them. CDR1 LGHDT and CDR2 YNNKEL come from the germline V gene (reference sequence). The CDR3 runs to 12 residues. The CDR3 loop reads CASSPGVTEAFF. The CDR3 region has the DNA TGTGCCAGCAGCCCAGGAGTTACTGAAGCTTTCTTT.

This clonotype occurred a few times. One junction end disagrees with the germline gene, perhaps due to a read error. V and J are TRBV12-3 or TRBV12-4 and TRBJ1-1, with D uncertain. The CDR3 contains 13 residues. The CDR3 DNA reads TGTGCCAGCAGTTTAGCCGGGAACACTGAAGTTTTCTTT. It is translated as CASSLAGNTEVFF.

This clonotype was counted many times. The chain employs TRBV20-1 and TRBJ2-5; 7 bases fit TRBD1. There are 15 residues in the CDR3. The junction had 10 bases not matched to a gene; V was cut back by 3 bases and J by 3 bases. Germline assignment: CDR1 DFQATT and CDR2 SNEGSKA (reference sequence). In DNA form, the CDR3 reads TGCAGTGCTAGGGAACCGGGACAGATGAAAGAGACCCAGTACTTC. Its protein is CSAREPGQMKETQYF.

This clonotype showed up many times. This sequence joins TRBV6-2 or TRBV6-3 and TRBJ1-5; 7 positions agree with TRBD1. The CDR3 runs 15 residues. The germline V gene has CDR1 MNHEY and CDR2 SVGEGT. V gave up 6 bases and J gave up 2 bases; unmatched junction bases: 7. This CDR3 reads CASRRGLSGNQPQHF. DNA of the CDR3: TGTGCCAGCAGGAGGGGGCTTTCGGGCAATCAGCCCCAGCATTTT.

This clonotype was observed a few times. The chain combines TRBV18 with TRBJ2-5, with TRBD2 matching over 9 bases. CDR3 size: 18 residues. The germline gives CDR1 KGHSH, CDR2 LQKENI. V lost 4 bases, J lost 2 bases, and 14 bases stayed unmatched. The CDR3 DNA sequence: TGTGCCAGCTCACAAAGACTAGCGGCGAACCTGAGACAAGAGACCCAGTACTTC. Amino acids: CASSQRLAANLRQETQYF.

J is TRBJ2-5 and V is TRBV12-3 or TRBV12-4; 7 nucleotides line up with TRBD1. CDR3 size: 14 residues. Germline trimming cut 11 bases from V and 1 base from J; bases unmatched to any gene: 10. CDR3: CAGNSDRSQETQYF. The CDR3 region has the DNA TGTGCCGGCAACTCGGACAGGTCCCAAGAGACCCAGTACTTC.

This chain links TRBV7-6 with TRBJ2-4; a weak D match, TRBD1 (5 bases). CDR1 and CDR2 from the germline V gene are SGHVS and FNYEAQ. The CDR3 contains 13 residues. V dropped 4 bases and J dropped 8 bases, with 12 bases sitting between them. The CDR3 region is CASSSRVRDIQYF. CDR3 DNA: TGTGCCAGCAGCTCCAGGGTCAGGGACATTCAGTACTTC.

This clonotype was counted many times. The chain joins TRBV28 to TRBJ2-7; 9 nucleotides align to TRBD2. The CDR3 loop spans 15 amino acids. The germline gives CDR1 MDHEN, CDR2 SYDVKM. V was clipped by 6 bases and J by 2 bases; unmatched bases: 8. CDR3 DNA: TGTGCCAGCAGCTCGAGTCTAGCGGGAACCTACGAGCAGTACTTC. It codes for CASSSSLAGTYEQYF. Filled out from reference TRBV28 and TRBJ2-7, the complete variable domain reads DVKVTQSSRYLVKRTGEKVFLECVQDMDHENMFWYRQDPGLGLRLIYFSYDVKMKEKGDIPEGYSVSREKKERFSLILESASTNQTSMYLCASSSSLAGTYEQYFGPGTRLTVT.

This clonotype has only a few counts. The chain combines TRBV13 with TRBJ2-1; no clear D. The CDR3 loop spans 16 amino acids. CDR1 is PRHDT and CDR2 is FYEKMQ in the germline V gene (reference sequence). Trimming shortened V by 0 bases and J by 6 bases, and 15 bases separated the two germline ends. This chain's CDR3 is CASSLGQRSSSNEQFF. CDR3 DNA: TGTGCCAGCAGCTTAGGACAACGAAGTTCGTCCAATGAGCAGTTCTTC. Based on the CDR3 plus reference TRBV13 and TRBJ2-1, the full variable domain is AAGVIQSPRHLIKEKRETATLKCYPIPRHDTVYWYQQGPGQDPQFLISFYEKMQSDKGSIPDRFSAQQFSDYHSELNMSSLELGDSALYFCASSLGQRSSSNEQFFGPGTRLTVL.

This clonotype occurred many times. The J gene is TRBJ2-7, the V gene TRBV2; 10 nucleotides agree with TRBD2. The CDR3 is 15 residues long. Trimming at V came to 4 bases and at J to 6 bases, leaving 9 bases not matched to a gene. Germline lookup yields CDR1 SNHLY and CDR2 FYNNEI. This chain's CDR3 is CASSAGSGRAPEQYF. The CDR3 bases are TGTGCCAGCAGTGCTGGGAGCGGGAGGGCCCCCGAGCAGTACTTC.

The chain combines TRBV5-5 with TRBJ2-7; the D gene is possibly TRBD2 (5 bases). Deletions cut 2 bases from V and 3 bases from J, with 12 bases between. There are 14 residues in the CDR3. In germline, CDR1 is SGHKS, CDR2 YYEKEE (reference sequence). Written as DNA, the CDR3 is TGTGCCAGCAGCTTTGGGGTCGGGGACTACGAGCAGTACTTC. This encodes CASSFGVGDYEQYF.

The table lists this clonotype with many counts. The genes are TRBV18 and TRBJ2-7, with 8 bases identical to TRBD1. The CDR3 runs 15 residues. Germline CDR1 reads KGHSH; CDR2 reads LQKENI. The junction had 14 bases not matched to a gene; V was cut back by 6 bases and J by 7 bases. The DNA for the CDR3 is TGTGCCAGCTCCGTCTCCGGGACAGGTTTGTGGGAGCAGTACTTC. It translates to CASSVSGTGLWEQYF.

This clonotype was counted ten times or more. The chain has TRBV7-9 and TRBJ2-7, with 8 nucleotides matching TRBD2. CDR1 and CDR2 from the germline V gene are SEHNR and FQNEAQ (reference sequence). The CDR3 is 13 amino acids. The V gene end was trimmed by 5 bases and the J gene end by 3 bases; junction bases not matched to a gene: 3. DNA of the CDR3: TGTGCCAGCAGCGGGGGACTAGTCTACGAGCAGTACTTC. Translated: CASSGGLVYEQYF.

This clonotype was seen repeatedly, ten times or more. The V gene is TRBV11-2, the J gene TRBJ2-3; the D is unclear. The germline V gene encodes CDR1 SGHAT and CDR2 FQNNGV. The V end was cut by 5 bases, the J end by 2 bases, with 5 bases between. This CDR3 comprises 12 residues. The chain's CDR3 is CASSIVTDTQYF. CDR3 coding DNA: TGTGCCAGCAGCATAGTCACAGATACGCAGTATTTT.

This clonotype was detected once. The chain employs TRBV12-3 or TRBV12-4 and TRBJ2-7; TRBD1 is a possible D gene (6 bases). The CDR3 consists of 14 residues. The V end was cut by 6 bases, the J end by 3 bases, with 15 bases between. The CDR3 nucleotides read TGTGCCAGCAGACACTCGGGACAATTCTACGAGCAGTACTTC. This sequence encodes CASRHSGQFYEQYF.

The J gene is TRBJ1-2, the V gene TRBV7-9; D is undetermined. V was shortened by 5 bases and J by 8 bases, with 15 bases between the two germline ends. Germline CDR1 and CDR2: SEHNR and FQNEAQ (reference sequence). The CDR3 totals 13 residues. CDR3 protein: CASSPSGGEGYTF. DNA of the CDR3: TGTGCCAGCAGCCCCTCGGGTGGGGAAGGCTACACCTTC.

In the case of this clonotype: This may stem from a read error, because a much larger clone lies one nucleotide away. Because it lacks the conserved phenylalanine or tryptophan at the end, this CDR3 is likely a read error. The rearrangement links TRBV13 to TRBJ2-7; D uncertain. Between the trimmed V and J ends, which lost 5 bases and 2 bases, there was a span of 16 bases. The CDR3 consists of 15 residues. The germline V gene encodes CDR1 PRHDT and CDR2 FYEKMQ (reference sequence). The CDR3 loop reads CASSAFTGIAYEQYL. The CDR3, as DNA: TGTGCCAGCAGCGCATTCACTGGGATCGCCTACGAGCAGTACCTC.

The rearrangement uses TRBV10-3 and TRBJ1-3, with 9 nucleotides matching TRBD1. This CDR3 is 15 amino acids long. V lost 6 bases, J lost 1 base, and 4 bases stayed unmatched. Germline V gene sequence: CDR1 ENHRY, CDR2 SYGVKD. CDR3 DNA: TGTGCCATCAGCCCGGGACAGGGATCTGGAAACACCATATATTTT. Amino acids: CAISPGQGSGNTIYF.

This clonotype came up many times. This chain links TRBV12-3 or TRBV12-4 with TRBJ1-1; TRBD1 matches 8 bases. The CDR3 sequence is 14 residues long. J was trimmed by 5 bases and V by 6 bases; bases with no gene match: 8. In nucleotides, the CDR3 is TGTGCCAGCAGCTGGGGACAGGTCCCTACTGAAGCTTTCTTT. This sequence encodes CASSWGQVPTEAFF.

Many counts were recorded for this clonotype. The gene calls are TRBV28 and TRBJ2-7; 11 nucleotides agree with TRBD2. The CDR3 contains 17 residues. CDR1 and CDR2 from the germline V gene are MDHEN and SYDVKM. V was clipped by 2 bases and J by 7 bases; unmatched bases: 13. CDR3 loop: CASSLGGLAGGLKEQYF. Here the CDR3 DNA reads TGTGCCAGCAGTTTAGGGGGGTTAGCGGGAGGGCTGAAAGAGCAGTACTTC.